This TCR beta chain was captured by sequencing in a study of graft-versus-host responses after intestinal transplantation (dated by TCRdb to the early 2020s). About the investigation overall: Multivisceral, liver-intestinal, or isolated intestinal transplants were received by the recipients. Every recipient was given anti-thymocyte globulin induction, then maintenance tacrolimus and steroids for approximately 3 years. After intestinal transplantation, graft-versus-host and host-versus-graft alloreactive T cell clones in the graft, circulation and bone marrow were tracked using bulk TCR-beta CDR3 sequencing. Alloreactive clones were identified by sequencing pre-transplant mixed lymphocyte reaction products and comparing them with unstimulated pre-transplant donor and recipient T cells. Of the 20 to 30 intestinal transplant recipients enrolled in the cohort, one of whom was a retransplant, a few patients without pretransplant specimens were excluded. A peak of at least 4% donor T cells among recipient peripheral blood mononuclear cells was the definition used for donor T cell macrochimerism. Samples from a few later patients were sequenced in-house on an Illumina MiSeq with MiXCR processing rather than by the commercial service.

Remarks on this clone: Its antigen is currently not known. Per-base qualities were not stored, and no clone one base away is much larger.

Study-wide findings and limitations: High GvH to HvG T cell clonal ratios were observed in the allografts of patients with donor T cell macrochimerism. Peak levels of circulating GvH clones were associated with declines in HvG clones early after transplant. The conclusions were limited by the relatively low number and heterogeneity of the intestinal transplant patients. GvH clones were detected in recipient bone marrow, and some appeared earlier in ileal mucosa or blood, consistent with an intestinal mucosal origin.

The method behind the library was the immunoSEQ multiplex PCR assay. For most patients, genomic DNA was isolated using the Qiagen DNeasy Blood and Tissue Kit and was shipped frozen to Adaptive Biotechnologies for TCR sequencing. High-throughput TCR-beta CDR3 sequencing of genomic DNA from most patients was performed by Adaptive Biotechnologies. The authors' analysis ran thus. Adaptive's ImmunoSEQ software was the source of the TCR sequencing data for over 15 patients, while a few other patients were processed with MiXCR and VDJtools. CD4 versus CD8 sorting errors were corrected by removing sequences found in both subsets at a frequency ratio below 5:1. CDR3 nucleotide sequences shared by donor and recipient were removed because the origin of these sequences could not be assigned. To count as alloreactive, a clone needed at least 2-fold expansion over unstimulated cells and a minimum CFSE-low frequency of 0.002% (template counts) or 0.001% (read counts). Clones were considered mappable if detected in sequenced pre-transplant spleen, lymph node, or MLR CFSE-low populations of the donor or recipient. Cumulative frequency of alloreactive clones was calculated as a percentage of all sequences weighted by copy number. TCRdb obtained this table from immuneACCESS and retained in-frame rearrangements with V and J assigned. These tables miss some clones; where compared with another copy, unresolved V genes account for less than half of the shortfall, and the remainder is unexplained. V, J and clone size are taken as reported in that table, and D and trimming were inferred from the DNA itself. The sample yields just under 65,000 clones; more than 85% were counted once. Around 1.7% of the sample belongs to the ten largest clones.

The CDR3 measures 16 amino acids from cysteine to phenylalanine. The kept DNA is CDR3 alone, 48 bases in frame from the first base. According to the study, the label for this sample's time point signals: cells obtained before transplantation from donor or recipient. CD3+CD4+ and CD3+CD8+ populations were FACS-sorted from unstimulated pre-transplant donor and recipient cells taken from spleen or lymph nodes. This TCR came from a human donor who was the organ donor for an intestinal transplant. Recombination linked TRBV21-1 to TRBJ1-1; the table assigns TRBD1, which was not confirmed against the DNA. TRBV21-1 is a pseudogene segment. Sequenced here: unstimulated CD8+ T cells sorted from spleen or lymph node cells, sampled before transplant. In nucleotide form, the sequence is TGTGCCAGCAGCAAAGGGCAACAGGGGGTTAACACTGAAGCTTTCTTT. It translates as CASSKGQQGVNTEAFF.